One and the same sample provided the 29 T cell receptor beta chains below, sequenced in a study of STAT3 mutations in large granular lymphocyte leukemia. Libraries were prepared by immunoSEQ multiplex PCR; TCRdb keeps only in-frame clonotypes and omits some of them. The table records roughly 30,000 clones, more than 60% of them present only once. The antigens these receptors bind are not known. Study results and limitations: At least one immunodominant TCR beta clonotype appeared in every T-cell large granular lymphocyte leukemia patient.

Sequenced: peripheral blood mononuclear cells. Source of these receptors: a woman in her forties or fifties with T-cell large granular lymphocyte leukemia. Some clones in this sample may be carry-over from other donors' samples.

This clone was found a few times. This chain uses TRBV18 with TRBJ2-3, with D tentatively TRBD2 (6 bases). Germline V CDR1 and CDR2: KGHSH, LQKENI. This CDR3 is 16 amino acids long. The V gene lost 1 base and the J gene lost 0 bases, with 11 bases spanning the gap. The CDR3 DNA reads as TGTGCCAGCTCACCACGAGTCGGGACTAGCACAGATACGCAGTATTTT. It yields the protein CASSPRVGTSTDTQYF.

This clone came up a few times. The CDR3 nucleotides are TGCAGCACCTGGGACTTATCCGGGGAGCTGTTTTTT. This gives the protein CSTWDLSGELFF. The genes are TRBV29-1 and TRBJ2-2, with a weak D call TRBD2 (6 bases). CDR3 length: 12 residues. Germline CDR1 SQVTM, CDR2 ANQGSEA. Trimming took off 8 bases at V and 6 bases at J, with 13 bases between the two ends.

CDR3 DNA sequence: TGTGCCAGCAGCTACGGGTCGGGGGACTATGGCTACACCTTC. Protein: CASSYGSGDYGYTF. The chain uses TRBV6-5 and TRBJ1-2; perhaps TRBD1 as D (5 bases). Germline loops: CDR1 MNHEY, CDR2 SVGAGI. Trimming took 6 bases from V and 3 from J, leaving 14 bases between them. This CDR3 comprises 14 residues.

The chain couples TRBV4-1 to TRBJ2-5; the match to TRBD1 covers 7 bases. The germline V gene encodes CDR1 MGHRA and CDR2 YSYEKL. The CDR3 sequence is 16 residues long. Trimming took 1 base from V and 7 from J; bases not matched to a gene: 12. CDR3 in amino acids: CASSQAASGQVGTQYF. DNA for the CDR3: TGCGCCAGCAGCCAAGCCGCCTCTGGACAGGTCGGGACCCAGTACTTC.

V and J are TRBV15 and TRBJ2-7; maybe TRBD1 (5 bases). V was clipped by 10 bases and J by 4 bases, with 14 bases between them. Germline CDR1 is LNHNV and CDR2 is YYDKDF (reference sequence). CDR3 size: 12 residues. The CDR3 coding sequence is TGTGCCAGCCAGGGATCTGGGTACGAGCAGTACTTC. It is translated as CASQGSGYEQYF.

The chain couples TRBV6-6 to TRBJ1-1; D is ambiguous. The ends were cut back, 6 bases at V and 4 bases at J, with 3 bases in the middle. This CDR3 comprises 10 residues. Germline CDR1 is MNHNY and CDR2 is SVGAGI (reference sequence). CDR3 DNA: TGTGCCAGCAGAATCACTGAAGCTTTCTTT. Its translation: CASRITEAFF.

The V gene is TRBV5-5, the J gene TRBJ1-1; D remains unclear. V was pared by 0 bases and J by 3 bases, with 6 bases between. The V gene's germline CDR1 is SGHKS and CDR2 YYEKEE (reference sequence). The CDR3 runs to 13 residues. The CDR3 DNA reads TGTGCCAGCAGCTTGGAGAGGGACACTGAAGCTTTCTTT. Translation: CASSLERDTEAFF.

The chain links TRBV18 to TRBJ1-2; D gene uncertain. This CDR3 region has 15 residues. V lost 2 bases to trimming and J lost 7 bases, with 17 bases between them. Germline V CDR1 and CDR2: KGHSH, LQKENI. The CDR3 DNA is TGTGCCAGCTCACCAGGCGGCGGAAGTCATAGTGGCTACACCTTC. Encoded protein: CASSPGGGSHSGYTF.

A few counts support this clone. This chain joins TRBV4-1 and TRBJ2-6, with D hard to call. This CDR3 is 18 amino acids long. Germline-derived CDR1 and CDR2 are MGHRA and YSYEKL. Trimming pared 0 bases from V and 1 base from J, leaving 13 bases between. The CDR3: CASSQDSGFVSGANVLTF. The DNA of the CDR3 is TGCGCCAGCAGCCAAGACTCAGGTTTTGTGTCTGGGGCCAACGTCCTGACTTTC.

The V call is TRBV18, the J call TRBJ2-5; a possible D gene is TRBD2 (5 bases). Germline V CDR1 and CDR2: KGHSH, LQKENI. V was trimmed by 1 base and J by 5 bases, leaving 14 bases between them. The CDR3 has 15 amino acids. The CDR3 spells CASSPRAAGWETQYF. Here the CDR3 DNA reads TGTGCCAGCTCACCACGTGCCGCGGGTTGGGAGACCCAGTACTTC. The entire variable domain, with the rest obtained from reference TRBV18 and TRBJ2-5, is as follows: NAGVMQNPRHLVRRRGQEARLRCSPMKGHSHVYWYRQLPEEGLKFMVYLQKENIIDESGMPKERFSAEFPKEGPSILRIQQVVRGDSAAYFCASSPRAAGWETQYFGPGTRLLVL.

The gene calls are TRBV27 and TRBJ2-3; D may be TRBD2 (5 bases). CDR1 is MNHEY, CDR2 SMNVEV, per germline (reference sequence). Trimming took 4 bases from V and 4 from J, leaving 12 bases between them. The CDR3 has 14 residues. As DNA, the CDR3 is TGTGCCAGCAGTTCGGGATTATGGCCAGATACGCAGTATTTT. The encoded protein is CASSSGLWPDTQYF.

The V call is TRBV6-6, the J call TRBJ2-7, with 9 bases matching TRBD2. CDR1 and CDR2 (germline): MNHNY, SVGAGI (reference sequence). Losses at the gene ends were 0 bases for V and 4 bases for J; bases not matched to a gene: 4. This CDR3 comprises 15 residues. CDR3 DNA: TGTGCCAGCAGTTACTCGACTAGCGGCTTGTACGAGCAGTACTTC. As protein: CASSYSTSGLYEQYF.

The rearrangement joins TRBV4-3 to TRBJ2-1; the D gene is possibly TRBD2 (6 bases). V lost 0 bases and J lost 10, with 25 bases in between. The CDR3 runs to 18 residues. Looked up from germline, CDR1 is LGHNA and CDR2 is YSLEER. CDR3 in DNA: TGCGCCAGCAGCCAAGACCTTTTCTTGCAAGAGACGGGGGAGGAGCAGTTCTTC. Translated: CASSQDLFLQETGEEQFF.

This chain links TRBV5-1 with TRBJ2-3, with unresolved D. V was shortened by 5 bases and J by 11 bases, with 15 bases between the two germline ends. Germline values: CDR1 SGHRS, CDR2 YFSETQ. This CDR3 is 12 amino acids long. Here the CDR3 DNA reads TGCGCCAGCAGAGATGTCGAAAGGATGCAGTATTTT. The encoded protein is CASRDVERMQYF.

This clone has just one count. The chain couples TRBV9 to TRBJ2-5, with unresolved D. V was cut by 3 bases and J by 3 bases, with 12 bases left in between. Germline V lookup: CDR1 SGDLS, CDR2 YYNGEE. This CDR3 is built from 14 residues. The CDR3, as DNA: TGTGCCAGCAGCGCCCGAGGAGAGAAAGAGACCCAGTACTTC. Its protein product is CASSARGEKETQYF.

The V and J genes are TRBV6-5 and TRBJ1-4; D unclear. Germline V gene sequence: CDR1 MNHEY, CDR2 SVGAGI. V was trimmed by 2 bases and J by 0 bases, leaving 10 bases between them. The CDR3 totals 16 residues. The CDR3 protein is CASSYQAGTTNEKLFF. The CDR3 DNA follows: TGTGCCAGCAGTTACCAGGCCGGGACAACTAATGAAAAACTGTTTTTT.

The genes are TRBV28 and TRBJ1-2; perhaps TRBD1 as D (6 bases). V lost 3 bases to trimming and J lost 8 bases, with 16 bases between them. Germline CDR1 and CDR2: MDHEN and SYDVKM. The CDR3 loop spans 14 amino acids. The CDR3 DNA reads TGTGCCAGCAGTTTTACCGCCGGGACATCAGGCTACACCTTC. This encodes CASSFTAGTSGYTF.

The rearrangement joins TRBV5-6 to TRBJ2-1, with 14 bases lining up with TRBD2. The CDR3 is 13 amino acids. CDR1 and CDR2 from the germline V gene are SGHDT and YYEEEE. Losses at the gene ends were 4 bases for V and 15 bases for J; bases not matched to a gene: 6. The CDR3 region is CASSRGLAGGMFF. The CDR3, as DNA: TGTGCCAGCAGCCGAGGACTAGCGGGAGGTATGTTCTTC.

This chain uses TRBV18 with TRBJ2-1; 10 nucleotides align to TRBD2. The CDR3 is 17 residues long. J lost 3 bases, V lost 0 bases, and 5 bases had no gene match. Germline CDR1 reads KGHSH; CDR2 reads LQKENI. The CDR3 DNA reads TGTGCCAGCTCACCACCGATCAGCGGGAGGGACTACAATGAGCAGTTCTTC. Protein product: CASSPPISGRDYNEQFF.

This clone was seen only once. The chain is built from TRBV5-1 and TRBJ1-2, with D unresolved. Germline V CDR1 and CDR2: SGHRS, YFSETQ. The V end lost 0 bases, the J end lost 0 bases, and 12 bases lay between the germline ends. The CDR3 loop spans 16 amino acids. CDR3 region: CASSLGGTSTNYGYTF. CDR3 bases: TGCGCCAGCAGCTTGGGCGGCACATCTACTAACTATGGCTACACCTTC.

The CDR3 DNA reads TGTGCCAGCAGCTTGAGAGGGGGTGATGGCTACACCTTC. It codes for CASSLRGGDGYTF. The J gene is TRBJ1-2, the V gene TRBV5-6; a weak D match, TRBD1 (6 bases). V was cut by 1 base and J by 6 bases, with 10 bases left in between. Germline CDR1 is SGHDT and CDR2 is YYEEEE. CDR3 size: 13 residues.

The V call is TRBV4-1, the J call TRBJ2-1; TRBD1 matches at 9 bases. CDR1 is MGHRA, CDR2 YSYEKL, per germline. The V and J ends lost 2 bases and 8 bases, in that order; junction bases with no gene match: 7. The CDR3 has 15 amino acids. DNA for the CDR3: TGCGCCAGCAGCCAACCGGGGACAGGGACAGATGAGCAGTTCTTC. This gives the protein CASSQPGTGTDEQFF.

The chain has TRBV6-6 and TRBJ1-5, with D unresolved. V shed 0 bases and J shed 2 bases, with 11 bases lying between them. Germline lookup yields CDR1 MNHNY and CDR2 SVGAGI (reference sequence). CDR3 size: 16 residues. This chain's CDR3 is CASSYSPLYGNQPQHF. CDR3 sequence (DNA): TGTGCCAGCAGTTACTCCCCCCTTTATGGCAATCAGCCCCAGCATTTT.

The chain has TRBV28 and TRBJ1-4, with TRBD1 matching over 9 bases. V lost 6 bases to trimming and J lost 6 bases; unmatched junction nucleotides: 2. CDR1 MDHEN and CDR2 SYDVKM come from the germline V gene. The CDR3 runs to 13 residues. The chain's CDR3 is CASSWDRDEKLFF. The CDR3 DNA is TGTGCCAGCAGCTGGGACAGGGATGAAAAACTGTTTTTT.

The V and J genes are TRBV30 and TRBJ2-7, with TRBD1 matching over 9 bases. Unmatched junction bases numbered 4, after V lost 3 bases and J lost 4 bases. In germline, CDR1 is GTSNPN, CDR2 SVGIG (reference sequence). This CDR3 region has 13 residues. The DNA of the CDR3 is TGTGCCTGGAGCGGACAGGGGTTATACGAGCAGTACTTC. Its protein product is CAWSGQGLYEQYF.

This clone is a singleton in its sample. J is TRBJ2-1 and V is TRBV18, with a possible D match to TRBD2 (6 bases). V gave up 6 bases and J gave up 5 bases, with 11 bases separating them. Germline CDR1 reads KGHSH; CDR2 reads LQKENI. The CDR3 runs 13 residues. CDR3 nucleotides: TGTGCCAGCTCGGAGGGTTTGAACAATGAGCAGTTCTTC. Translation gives CASSEGLNNEQFF.

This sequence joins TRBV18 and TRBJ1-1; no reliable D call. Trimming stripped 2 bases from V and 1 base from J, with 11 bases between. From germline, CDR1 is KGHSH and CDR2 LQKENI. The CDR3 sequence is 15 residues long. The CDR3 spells CASSPGLASNTEAFF. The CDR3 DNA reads TGTGCCAGCTCACCAGGTTTGGCCTCGAACACTGAAGCTTTCTTT.

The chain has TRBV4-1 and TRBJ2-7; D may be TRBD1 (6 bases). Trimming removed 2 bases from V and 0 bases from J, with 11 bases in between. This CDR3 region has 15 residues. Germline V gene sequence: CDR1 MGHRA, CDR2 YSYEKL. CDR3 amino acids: CASSQTRTASYEQYF. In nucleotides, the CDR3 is TGCGCCAGCAGCCAAACCCGGACAGCCTCCTACGAGCAGTACTTC.

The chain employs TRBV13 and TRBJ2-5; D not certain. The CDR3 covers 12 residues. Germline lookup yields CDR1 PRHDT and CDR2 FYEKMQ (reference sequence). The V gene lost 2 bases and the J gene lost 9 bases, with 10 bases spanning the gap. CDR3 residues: CASSLLPEPQYF. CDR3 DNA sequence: TGTGCCAGCAGCTTATTGCCCGAGCCCCAGTACTTC.